The rows below give T cell receptor beta chains drawn from one sample of a study of blood T cell repertoires in COVID-19. The table came from immunoSEQ multiplex PCR; TCRdb's copy has only in-frame clones and leaves some out. The sample has 40,000 to 60,000 clones; over 85% are singletons. Material for sequencing was peripheral blood. The receptor source for this set is a man in his fifties or sixties with COVID-19, enrolled during active disease. The CDR3 runs from the conserved cysteine through the conserved F or W. D genes are given only for firm matches. Clone sizes are given selectively: once, few, many, or a class where the clone is expanded.

clone_size,j_call,v_call,d_call,cdr3_nt,cdr3_aa
-,TRBJ1-2,TRBV6-1,-,TGTGCCAGCAGTGAAGCCGCGGGGGGCAGTGGCTACACCTTC,CASSEAAGGSGYTF
-,TRBJ1-1,TRBV9,-,TGTGCCAGCAGCCCCTTTTCGGGAGGGGAAGCTTTCTTT,CASSPFSGGEAFF
-,TRBJ2-3,TRBV7-2,TRBD2,TGTGCCAGCAGCTTACTGGGAGGGATCGTTAGCACAGATACGCAGTATTTT,CASSLLGGIVSTDTQYF
-,TRBJ2-7,TRBV24-1,-,TGTGCCACCAGTGTAGCACCCGAACCCTACGAGCAGTACTTC,CATSVAPEPYEQYF
-,TRBJ2-7,TRBV11-2,TRBD1,TGTGCCAGCAGCTTAGGGACAGGGCGAGGAGGGGAGCAGTACTTC,CASSLGTGRGGEQYF
-,TRBJ1-6,TRBV7-2,-,TGTGCCAGCAGCTTCAGGGGAAATAATTCACCCCTCCACTTT,CASSFRGNNSPLHF
-,TRBJ1-1,TRBV5-1,-,TGCGCCAGCAGGAGGGTCGGGTCCGCTGAAGCTTTCTTT,CASRRVGSAEAFF
-,TRBJ1-1,TRBV11-2,-,TGTGCCAGCAGCACCCTGGCAGGGCTTACTGAAGCTTTCTTT,CASSTLAGLTEAFF
-,TRBJ2-5,TRBV5-8,-,TGTGCCAGCAGCGCGCTAAGTCCTCAGACCCAGTACTTC,CASSALSPQTQYF
-,TRBJ1-2,TRBV2,-,TGTGCCAGCAGTGGCCAGGACAGTAGCTACACCTTC,CASSGQDSSYTF
-,TRBJ2-7,TRBV7-2,-,TGTGCCAGCAGCTTTCCTGGGGCAGCTTTTTCCTACGAGCAGTACTTC,CASSFPGAAFSYEQYF
-,TRBJ1-2,TRBV7-2,-,TGTGCCAGCAGCTTAGGGTCCGGGAACTATGGCTACACCTTC,CASSLGSGNYGYTF
-,TRBJ1-5,TRBV6-1,TRBD1,TGTGCCAGCAGTACCAACAGGGGGTTCAATCAGCCCCAGCATTTT,CASSTNRGFNQPQHF
-,TRBJ2-7,TRBV11-2,TRBD1,TGTGCCAGCAGTCCCGGGACAGGGGCGAATTTGTACTTC,CASSPGTGANLYF
-,TRBJ2-7,TRBV5-1,TRBD1,TGCGCCAGCAGCTCGCATGTAGGGACAGGGGAAGGCTACGAGCAGTACTTC,CASSSHVGTGEGYEQYF
-,TRBJ2-1,TRBV3-1/TRBV3-2,-,TGTGCCAGCAGCTCGTCCGGGACAACCTACAATGAGCAGTTCTTC,CASSSSGTTYNEQFF
-,TRBJ1-2,TRBV4-2,TRBD1,TGTGCCAGCAGCCGGGGGGACAGTTCTAACTATGGCTACACCTTC,CASSRGDSSNYGYTF
-,TRBJ1-3,TRBV10-3,-,TGTGCCATCAGTGAGTCCCGCACCATATATTTT,CAISESRTIYF
-,TRBJ1-2,TRBV2,TRBD1,TGTGCCAGCAGTGAAGTCCAGGGGGACTATGGCTACACCTTC,CASSEVQGDYGYTF
-,TRBJ1-1,TRBV9,-,TGTGCCAGCAGCGTGTTGACAGGTGGGGACACTGAAGCTTTCTTT,CASSVLTGGDTEAFF
-,TRBJ2-5,TRBV10-1,TRBD1,TGCGCCAGCAGGGGTCCTTTGAGACAGGGAGAGACCCAGTACTTC,CASRGPLRQGETQYF
-,TRBJ2-1,TRBV19,-,TGTGCCAGTACCGACCGACAGGACAATGAGCAGTTCTTC,CASTDRQDNEQFF
-,TRBJ1-1,TRBV3-1/TRBV3-2,-,TGTGCCAGCAGCCAAGGGGCAGGGGATAAAACTTTCTTT,CASSQGAGDKTFF
-,TRBJ2-3,TRBV5-6,TRBD2,TGTGCCAGCAGCTTGCCGGGACTAGCGGAGTCTAGCACAGATACGCAGTATTTT,CASSLPGLAESSTDTQYF
-,TRBJ2-7,TRBV11-1,-,TGTGCCAGCAGCTTCCGGGACTCCAGCTCCTACGAGCAGTACTTC,CASSFRDSSSYEQYF
-,TRBJ1-5,TRBV5-1,-,TGCGCCAGCAGCCCAGGAGGGACGGGCAATCAGCCCCAGCATTTT,CASSPGGTGNQPQHF
-,TRBJ2-1,TRBV10-2,TRBD2,TGCGCCAGCAGCCCCCCTGCGAATAGCGGGGGGTTCCGCTACAATGAGCAGTTCTTC,CASSPPANSGGFRYNEQFF
once,TRBJ2-7,TRBV2,TRBD1,TGTGCCAGCAGTGGGACAGGGGGCTCCTACGAGCAGTACTTC,CASSGTGGSYEQYF
-,TRBJ1-1,TRBV5-8,-,TGTGCCAGCAGCTTGAGTCACTTGAACACTGAAGCTTTCTTT,CASSLSHLNTEAFF
-,TRBJ2-3,TRBV19,TRBD1,TGTGCCAGTAGTTCACAGGGGTCCCCCCACGTTACAGATACGCAGTATTTT,CASSSQGSPHVTDTQYF
-,TRBJ2-7,TRBV30,TRBD2,TGTGCCTGGAGTGTAGGACTAGCTTCCTACGAGCAGTACTTC,CAWSVGLASYEQYF
-,TRBJ2-1,TRBV7-2,TRBD2,TGTGCCAGCAGCTTAGCGACCACTAGCGGGAGCAATGAGCAGTTCTTC,CASSLATTSGSNEQFF
-,TRBJ2-7,TRBV4-1,TRBD2,TGCGCCAGCAGCCTCCAGACCGGGACTACAATATACGAGCAGTACTTC,CASSLQTGTTIYEQYF
-,TRBJ2-7,TRBV6-5,-,TGTGCCAGCAGTTACAGGCGGGGTCCCTCCTACGAGCAGTACTTC,CASSYRRGPSYEQYF
-,TRBJ1-6,TRBV5-1,-,TGCGCCAGCAGCTTGGAAGAGCCGAGCTCCTATAATTCACCCCTCCACTTT,CASSLEEPSSYNSPLHF
-,TRBJ1-6,TRBV9,TRBD1,TGTGCCAGCAGCGTAGGGAGGTCAGGGGGGTCACCCCTCCACTTT,CASSVGRSGGSPLHF
-,TRBJ2-2,TRBV11-2,TRBD1,TGTGCCAGCAGCTTTTACTTCGGGACAGGGGACACCGGGGAGCTGTTTTTT,CASSFYFGTGDTGELFF
-,TRBJ1-1,TRBV7-9,-,TGTGCCAGCAGCTTGAGTGGGGGGACGGATGAAGCTTTCTTT,CASSLSGGTDEAFF
-,TRBJ2-3,TRBV12-5,-,TGTGCTAGTGGGGGTGGGGTCGCTAGCGTGGCAGATACGCAGTATTTT,CASGGGVASVADTQYF
once,TRBJ2-1,TRBV5-1,TRBD2,TGCGCCAGCAGCTTGGTATCAAGCGGGAGAGATAATGAGCAGTTCTTC,CASSLVSSGRDNEQFF
-,TRBJ2-3,TRBV28,TRBD2,TGTGCCAGCAAGGAGACTAGCGGGAGTCTCGGGGCCACAGATACGCAGTATTTT,CASKETSGSLGATDTQYF
-,TRBJ2-3,TRBV27,TRBD2,TGTGCCAGCAGTTTAGGTAGCGGGTTCACAGATACGCAGTATTTT,CASSLGSGFTDTQYF
-,TRBJ2-3,TRBV18,TRBD2,TGTGCCAGCTCACCAATTATTACGAGGACTAGCGGGAGCCCAGATACGCAGTATTTT,CASSPIITRTSGSPDTQYF
-,TRBJ2-5,TRBV27,TRBD2,TGTGCCAGCAGGAGGGAGGGAACGGAGACCCAGTACTTC,CASRREGTETQYF